These T cell receptor beta chains were read from a single sample in a study of OX40 agonist ivuxolimab in advanced cancers. The repertoire was sequenced with immunoSEQ multiplex PCR; TCRdb's copy has only in-frame clones and lacks some. The repertoire holds 55,000 to 70,000 clones, with about 86% as singletons. Sequenced material: CD4+ or CD8+ T cells sorted from blood, taken in a trial of the OX40 agonist ivuxolimab. The source is an adult with an advanced solid tumor such as melanoma, head and neck, liver or kidney cancer. CDR3s include the opening cysteine and the closing phenylalanine or tryptophan. D genes are given only for firm matches. The size entry is marked missing in some rows and otherwise reads once, few, many or a size class.

J gene: TRBJ1-1; clone size: few; D gene: -; V gene: TRBV7-3; CDR3 protein: CASSSQGFTEAFF; CDR3 DNA: TGTGCCAGCAGCTCACAGGGTTTCACTGAAGCTTTCTTT
J gene: TRBJ2-1; clone size: once; D gene: -; V gene: TRBV5-1; CDR3 protein: CASSLGRALFMGADNEQFF; CDR3 DNA: TGCGCCAGCAGCTTGGGCAGGGCCCTCTTTATGGGGGCGGACAATGAGCAGTTCTTC
J gene: TRBJ1-1; clone size: few; D gene: TRBD1; V gene: TRBV7-9; CDR3 protein: CASRQGGAGTEAFF; CDR3 DNA: TGTGCCAGCAGGCAAGGGGGCGCAGGCACTGAAGCTTTCTTT
J gene: TRBJ2-2; clone size: -; D gene: -; V gene: TRBV7-2; CDR3 protein: CASSLVQGTGELFF; CDR3 DNA: TGTGCCAGCAGCTTAGTGCAGGGGACCGGGGAGCTGTTTTTT
J gene: TRBJ2-4; clone size: -; D gene: -; V gene: TRBV10-3; CDR3 protein: CAISEKGERGSKNIQYF; CDR3 DNA: TGTGCCATCAGTGAGAAGGGGGAAAGGGGATCCAAAAACATTCAGTACTTC
J gene: TRBJ1-1; clone size: -; D gene: -; V gene: TRBV6-6; CDR3 protein: CASSFQMNTEAFF; CDR3 DNA: TGTGCCAGCAGTTTCCAAATGAACACTGAAGCTTTCTTT
J gene: TRBJ2-7; clone size: -; D gene: TRBD2; V gene: TRBV5-4; CDR3 protein: CASSLGRGGLYEQYF; CDR3 DNA: TGTGCCAGCAGCTTGGGGCGGGGGGGTCTCTACGAGCAGTACTTC
J gene: TRBJ2-3; clone size: -; D gene: -; V gene: TRBV16; CDR3 protein: CASSQSVVTDTQYF; CDR3 DNA: TGTGCCAGCAGCCAATCCGTGGTTACAGATACGCAGTATTTT
J gene: TRBJ1-1; clone size: -; D gene: TRBD1; V gene: TRBV27; CDR3 protein: CASSNAQGRLPEAFF; CDR3 DNA: TGTGCCAGCAGTAACGCACAGGGGCGATTACCTGAAGCTTTCTTT
J gene: TRBJ2-5; clone size: -; D gene: -; V gene: TRBV18; CDR3 protein: CASSLNFNQETQYF; CDR3 DNA: TGTGCCAGCTCACTAAACTTCAATCAAGAGACCCAGTACTTC
J gene: TRBJ1-6; clone size: -; D gene: -; V gene: TRBV7-2; CDR3 protein: CASSSRAGNSPLHF; CDR3 DNA: TGTGCCAGCAGCTCAAGGGCAGGAAATTCACCCCTCCACTTT
J gene: TRBJ1-1; clone size: -; D gene: -; V gene: TRBV18; CDR3 protein: CASSSGISNTEAFF; CDR3 DNA: TGTGCCAGCTCCTCCGGGATAAGTAACACTGAAGCTTTCTTT
J gene: TRBJ1-5; clone size: -; D gene: -; V gene: TRBV10-3; CDR3 protein: CAIGAGPEQPQHF; CDR3 DNA: TGTGCCATCGGTGCAGGGCCCGAGCAGCCCCAGCATTTT
J gene: TRBJ1-2; clone size: once; D gene: -; V gene: TRBV5-5; CDR3 protein: CASSLTLDSAGRYGYTF; CDR3 DNA: TGTGCCAGCAGCTTGACCCTGGACAGCGCGGGAAGGTATGGCTACACCTTC
J gene: TRBJ1-1; clone size: -; D gene: -; V gene: TRBV11-2; CDR3 protein: CASSLGDRRNTEAFF; CDR3 DNA: TGTGCCAGCAGCTTAGGTGACAGGAGGAACACTGAAGCTTTCTTT
J gene: TRBJ2-1; clone size: -; D gene: TRBD2; V gene: TRBV6-1; CDR3 protein: CASGDGGGSYNEQFF; CDR3 DNA: TGTGCCAGCGGGGACGGGGGGGGCTCCTACAATGAGCAGTTCTTC
J gene: TRBJ1-1; clone size: -; D gene: -; V gene: TRBV10-3; CDR3 protein: CAISEGGGRMNTEAFF; CDR3 DNA: TGTGCCATCAGTGAGGGTGGGGGGCGAATGAACACTGAAGCTTTCTTT
J gene: TRBJ1-4; clone size: -; D gene: -; V gene: TRBV9; CDR3 protein: CASSLQGMPNEKLFF; CDR3 DNA: TGTGCCAGCAGCCTGCAGGGGATGCCTAATGAAAAACTGTTTTTT
J gene: TRBJ1-5; clone size: -; D gene: TRBD1; V gene: TRBV5-6; CDR3 protein: CASSRDRGLGQPQHF; CDR3 DNA: TGTGCCAGCAGTCGGGACAGGGGTTTGGGTCAGCCCCAGCATTTT
J gene: TRBJ1-5; clone size: -; D gene: TRBD1; V gene: TRBV29-1; CDR3 protein: CSVNGQGEGPQHF; CDR3 DNA: TGCAGCGTTAATGGACAGGGAGAAGGGCCCCAGCATTTT
J gene: TRBJ2-7; clone size: -; D gene: TRBD1; V gene: TRBV5-1; CDR3 protein: CASSLEGQGLYEQYF; CDR3 DNA: TGCGCCAGCAGCTTGGAGGGACAGGGCCTCTACGAGCAGTACTTC
J gene: TRBJ1-5; clone size: -; D gene: -; V gene: TRBV7-9; CDR3 protein: CASSLSLNQPQHF; CDR3 DNA: TGTGCCAGCAGCTTATCCCTTAATCAGCCCCAGCATTTT
J gene: TRBJ2-5; clone size: -; D gene: TRBD2; V gene: TRBV2; CDR3 protein: CASRERTGTSVAETQYF; CDR3 DNA: TGTGCCAGCAGAGAAAGAACCGGGACTAGCGTAGCGGAGACCCAGTACTTC
J gene: TRBJ2-7; clone size: -; D gene: TRBD2; V gene: TRBV18; CDR3 protein: CASSSSGGESSYEQYF; CDR3 DNA: TGTGCCAGCTCGTCTAGCGGGGGGGAAAGCTCCTACGAGCAGTACTTC
J gene: TRBJ2-7; clone size: -; D gene: TRBD1; V gene: TRBV7-2; CDR3 protein: CASSLAHRGRYEQYF; CDR3 DNA: TGTGCCAGCAGCTTAGCGCACAGGGGGCGCTACGAGCAGTACTTC
J gene: TRBJ2-7; clone size: -; D gene: -; V gene: TRBV18; CDR3 protein: CASSPTRSYEQYF; CDR3 DNA: TGTGCCAGCTCACCAACCAGGTCCTACGAGCAGTACTTC
J gene: TRBJ1-1; clone size: -; D gene: -; V gene: TRBV5-1; CDR3 protein: CASSSGLGPKADTEAFF; CDR3 DNA: TGCGCCAGCAGCAGCGGCTTGGGACCGAAGGCCGACACTGAAGCTTTCTTT
J gene: TRBJ1-2; clone size: -; D gene: TRBD1; V gene: TRBV7-3; CDR3 protein: CATRGGDYGYTF; CDR3 DNA: TGTGCCACCAGGGGGGGCGACTATGGCTACACCTTC
J gene: TRBJ1-1; clone size: -; D gene: TRBD1; V gene: TRBV19; CDR3 protein: CASSADRGNTEAFF; CDR3 DNA: TGTGCCAGTAGTGCAGACAGGGGGAACACTGAAGCTTTCTTT
J gene: TRBJ1-2; clone size: once; D gene: -; V gene: TRBV30; CDR3 protein: CASKGSANYGYTF; CDR3 DNA: TGTGCCTCTAAGGGCTCGGCTAACTATGGCTACACCTTC
J gene: TRBJ2-5; clone size: -; D gene: -; V gene: TRBV5-1; CDR3 protein: CASSLTGRQETQYF; CDR3 DNA: TGCGCCAGCAGCTTAACAGGGAGGCAAGAGACCCAGTACTTC
J gene: TRBJ1-2; clone size: -; D gene: -; V gene: TRBV19; CDR3 protein: CASNFQGTRGGYTF; CDR3 DNA: TGTGCCAGTAATTTCCAGGGTACTAGGGGTGGCTACACCTTC
J gene: TRBJ2-2; clone size: -; D gene: -; V gene: TRBV6-4; CDR3 protein: CASSVQGNTGELFF; CDR3 DNA: TGTGCCAGCAGTGTCCAGGGGAACACCGGGGAGCTGTTTTTT
J gene: TRBJ2-4; clone size: -; D gene: TRBD1; V gene: TRBV5-6; CDR3 protein: CASSLVGQGAKNIQYF; CDR3 DNA: TGTGCCAGCAGCTTGGTTGGACAGGGGGCCAAAAACATTCAGTACTTC